The clone carrying this T cell receptor (beta chain) was observed many times. Its antigen remains unknown. Relative to the germline gene, one junction end is altered; a read error may explain this. Amplified regions were TCR beta CDR3 sequences from RNA transcripts. The TCR CDR3 was amplified in a first-round RT-PCR using the HTBI primer set. TCRdb processed the multiplex PCR reads anew with MiXCR; each CDR3 protein has one entry. The repertoire includes approximately 520,000 distinct CDR3 sequences, more than 20% of them detected once, and approximately 26% sits in the top ten. Patients were aged 18 to 65, had disease duration under 2 months, and had newly diagnosed hyperthyroidism. This record comes from a study of T cells in Graves' hyperthyroidism and ophthalmopathy. The study's findings and limits: Stable hyperthyroidism was told apart from ophthalmopathy by a model built on 13 V-J features. Among clonotypes expanded in thyroid above 0.001, most were also found in blood.

CDR1 and CDR2 from the germline V gene are MGHRA and YSYEKL. The CDR3 loop spans 13 amino acids. Sequenced: blood. The receptor was isolated from a man aged 18 to 35 with Graves' hyperthyroidism. This rearrangement joins TRBV4-1 to TRBJ2-7; the match to TRBD2 covers 7 bases. The CDR3: CASSPGGTYEQYF. The CDR3 coding sequence is TGTGCCAGCAGCCCGGGGGGTACCTACGAGCAGTACTTC.